Below are 24 T cell receptor beta chains sequenced from a single sample in a study of technical replicates of blood from a handful of donors. TCRdb's copy holds only in-frame clones and misses some; the assay was immunoSEQ multiplex PCR. This sample has 70,000 or so clones, with about nine tenths found just once. Sequenced material: T cells isolated from PBMCs. These receptors all come from a human donor in good health.

The chain employs TRBV27 and TRBJ2-5, with 7 bases aligning to TRBD1. Trimming removed 4 bases from V and 7 bases from J; junction bases left unmatched: 6. Germline-derived CDR1 and CDR2 are MNHEY and SMNVEV (reference sequence). The CDR3 covers 13 residues. The CDR3: CASSSTGLGTQYF. The CDR3 DNA follows: TGTGCCAGCAGTTCGACAGGGCTTGGGACCCAGTACTTC.

J is TRBJ2-3 and V is TRBV6-5; 7 bases map to TRBD1. Looked up from germline, CDR1 is MNHEY and CDR2 is SVGAGI. The V and J ends lost 2 bases and 7 bases, in that order; junction bases with no gene match: 9. CDR3 length: 15 residues. The CDR3 protein is CASSYPGTAENTQYF. CDR3 coding DNA: TGTGCCAGCAGTTACCCCGGGACAGCAGAAAATACGCAGTATTTT.

The chain joins TRBV2 to TRBJ1-2, with TRBD1 matching 10 bases. With V trimmed by 2 bases and J by 3 bases, 12 bases remained unmatched. The CDR3 spans 18 residues. The germline gives CDR1 SNHLY, CDR2 FYNNEI. The CDR3 DNA reads TGTGCCAGCAGTGAACTAGGACAGGGGGTTAGACGAGACTATGGCTACACCTTC. Its protein product is CASSELGQGVRRDYGYTF.

V is TRBV4-1 and J is TRBJ2-1; 8 positions agree with TRBD2. J gave up 3 bases and V 4 bases, and 11 bases lay outside the gene matches. The CDR3 runs 17 residues. Germline V gene data show CDR1 as MGHRA and CDR2 as YSYEKL. CDR3: CASSPTSGLLYYNEQFF. CDR3 sequence (DNA): TGCGCCAGCAGCCCTACTAGCGGATTACTTTACTACAATGAGCAGTTCTTC.

The CDR3 reads CASSYMDSSYEQYF. The CDR3 DNA follows: TGTGCCAGCAGTTATATGGACAGCTCCTACGAGCAGTACTTC. The chain links TRBV6-5 to TRBJ2-7; D perhaps matches TRBD1 (6 bases). Deletions cut 3 bases from V and 0 bases from J, with 9 bases between. The CDR3 spans 14 residues. The germline CDR1 and CDR2 sequences are MNHEY and SVGAGI.

V usage is TRBV7-2 and J usage is TRBJ2-2; 9 bases fit TRBD2. Germline assignment: CDR1 SGHTA and CDR2 FQGNSA. J lost 7 bases, V lost 10 bases, and 10 bases had no gene match. The CDR3 runs to 14 residues. The CDR3 DNA is TGTGCCACGGAGGAGGGACTAGCATTCGGGGAGCTGTTTTTT. It encodes CATEEGLAFGELFF.

There are a few counts of this clone. V is TRBV2 and J is TRBJ2-1; 9 nucleotides agree with TRBD1. The CDR3 is 15 residues long. Trimming removed 6 bases from V and 1 base from J; junction bases left unmatched: 4. Germline V gene lookup returns CDR1 SNHLY and CDR2 FYNNEI. As DNA, the CDR3 is TGTGCCAGCAGATACAGGGGGCGTTCCTACAATGAGCAGTTCTTC. Encoded protein: CASRYRGRSYNEQFF.

The gene calls are TRBV9 and TRBJ2-1; D may be TRBD2 (6 bases). Germline V gene data show CDR1 as SGDLS and CDR2 as YYNGEE. The germline V and J ends were trimmed by 0 bases and 3 bases, with 10 bases remaining between them. The CDR3 runs 15 residues. The CDR3, as DNA: TGTGCCAGCAGCGTAGAACTAGCTGACTACAATGAGCAGTTCTTC. This codes for CASSVELADYNEQFF.

The chain uses TRBV30 and TRBJ2-1; no clear D. Trimming removed 3 bases from V and 5 bases from J, with 5 bases in between. The CDR3 runs to 11 residues. Germline assignment: CDR1 GTSNPN and CDR2 SVGIG (reference sequence). CDR3 loop: CAWRENNEQFF. The CDR3 coding sequence is TGTGCCTGGAGAGAGAACAATGAGCAGTTCTTC.

The rearrangement uses TRBV7-2 and TRBJ2-7, with D possibly being TRBD2 (6 bases). Germline V gene data show CDR1 as SGHTA and CDR2 as FQGNSA. Trimming took 1 base from V and 5 from J, leaving 15 bases between them. The CDR3 extends over 15 amino acids. The CDR3 protein is CASSLVAGWANEQYF. The CDR3 region has the DNA TGTGCCAGCAGCTTAGTCGCGGGGTGGGCCAACGAGCAGTACTTC.

The chain carries TRBV5-1 and TRBJ2-3, with TRBD2 identical over 11 bases. V shed 6 bases and J 0 bases; nucleotides not matched to a gene: 3. The germline V gene encodes CDR1 SGHRS and CDR2 YFSETQ. The CDR3 loop spans 15 amino acids. The CDR3 nucleotides read TGCGCCAGCAAGGGACTAGCGGCTAGCACAGATACGCAGTATTTT. Amino acids: CASKGLAASTDTQYF.

This clone appeared a single time. The genes are TRBV11-3 and TRBJ2-1; TRBD1 agrees at 7 bases. Trimming took 3 bases from V and 6 from J; bases not matched to a gene: 11. CDR3 length: 16 amino acids. Germline values: CDR1 SGHNT, CDR2 YENEEA. The CDR3 reads CASSFLPGQRFNEQFF. As DNA, the CDR3 is TGTGCCAGCAGCTTTCTGCCGGGACAGCGTTTCAATGAGCAGTTCTTC.

This clone was observed once. The chain combines TRBV9 with TRBJ2-7, with 10 bases identical to TRBD2. The CDR3 length is 15 residues. Germline V gives CDR1 SGDLS, CDR2 YYNGEE. Unmatched junction bases numbered 6, after V lost 4 bases and J lost 2 bases. CDR3: CASSPGTSAAYEQYF. In nucleotides, the CDR3 is TGTGCCAGCAGCCCCGGGACTAGCGCTGCCTACGAGCAGTACTTC.

The chain is built from TRBV7-2 and TRBJ1-5; TRBD1 is a possible D gene (5 bases). V was cut by 0 bases and J by 5 bases, with 11 bases left in between. The CDR3 totals 15 residues. Looked up from germline, CDR1 is SGHTA and CDR2 is FQGNSA. In DNA, the CDR3 is TGTGCCAGCAGCTTAGCACTATTAGGGGATCAGCCCCAGCATTTT. The encoded protein is CASSLALLGDQPQHF.

This chain links TRBV13 with TRBJ1-4; TRBD1 matches at 7 bases. The CDR3 is 13 residues long. J lost 5 bases, V lost 5 bases, and 2 bases had no gene match. The germline gives CDR1 PRHDT, CDR2 FYEKMQ (reference sequence). CDR3 region: CASSQDRNEKLFF. The DNA of the CDR3 is TGTGCCAGCAGCCAGGACAGGAATGAAAAACTGTTTTTT.

The chain uses TRBV6-1 and TRBJ2-7; 7 bases are a match to TRBD2. Losses at the gene ends were 5 bases for V and 2 bases for J; bases not matched to a gene: 6. This CDR3 is built from 14 residues. The germline CDR1 and CDR2 sequences are MNHNS and SASEGT. DNA for the CDR3: TGTGCCAGCAGTCCCGCTAGCGGCACCTACGAGCAGTACTTC. Its translation is CASSPASGTYEQYF.

This clone was found once. CDR3 DNA sequence: TGTGCCAGCAGTTACTCCAGTAACACTGAAGCTTTCTTT. This sequence encodes CASSYSSNTEAFF. This chain uses TRBV6-6 with TRBJ1-1, with D hard to call. Germline V gene sequence: CDR1 MNHNY, CDR2 SVGAGI (reference sequence). CDR3 length equals 13 residues. V was clipped by 0 bases and J by 2 bases, with 4 bases between them.

V and J are TRBV27 and TRBJ2-3; possible D gene TRBD2, 6 bases. Trimming stripped 0 bases from V and 6 bases from J, with 16 bases between. Germline CDR1 reads MNHEY; CDR2 reads SMNVEV (reference sequence). The CDR3 is 16 residues long. Here the CDR3 reads CASSLSGAGSKDTQYF. CDR3 DNA sequence: TGTGCCAGCAGTTTATCTGGAGCGGGTTCCAAGGATACGCAGTATTTT.

This clone was observed a single time. The chain is built from TRBV11-2 and TRBJ1-4; TRBD1 might be the D (6 bases). The CDR3 has 16 residues. V was clipped by 0 bases and J by 8 bases, with 16 bases between them. Germline CDR1 and CDR2: SGHAT and FQNNGV. The CDR3 bases are TGTGCCAGCAGCTTAGACTCGGGGGGCGGTTACGAAAAACTGTTTTTT. Protein product: CASSLDSGGGYEKLFF. Filled out from reference TRBV11-2 and TRBJ1-4, the complete variable domain reads EAGVAQSPRYKIIEKRQSVAFWCNPISGHATLYWYQQILGQGPKLLIQFQNNGVVDDSQLPKDRFSAERLKGVDSTLKIQPAKLEDSAVYLCASSLDSGGGYEKLFFGSGTQLSVL.

CDR3 in amino acids: CASSPRDITYEQYF. Here the CDR3 DNA reads TGTGCCAGCTCACCTCGGGACATAACCTACGAGCAGTACTTC. The chain recombines TRBV18 with TRBJ2-7; D perhaps matches TRBD1 (6 bases). The CDR3 consists of 14 residues. V dropped 3 bases and J dropped 2 bases, with 11 bases sitting between them. Looked up from germline, CDR1 is KGHSH and CDR2 is LQKENI.

As DNA, the CDR3 is TGTGCCAGCAGCCCCACAGGGGGCGCGGGTGGAAACACCATATATTTT. Translating gives CASSPTGGAGGNTIYF. The chain is built from TRBV27 and TRBJ1-3; 9 bases agree with TRBD1. J was trimmed by 3 bases and V by 6 bases; bases with no gene match: 9. Germline CDR1 and CDR2: MNHEY and SMNVEV (reference sequence). CDR3 length: 16 residues.

This chain joins TRBV27 and TRBJ1-2; TRBD1 matches 11 bases. Trimming removed 5 bases from V and 4 bases from J; junction bases left unmatched: 9. The length of the CDR3 is 16 residues. The germline gives CDR1 MNHEY, CDR2 SMNVEV (reference sequence). CDR3 in DNA: TGTGCCAGCAGTCGGACAGGGGGCGGTCCTGGCTATGGCTACACCTTC. The encoded protein is CASSRTGGGPGYGYTF.

This sequence joins TRBV5-8 and TRBJ1-3; no firm D call. The CDR3 sequence is 13 residues long. V dropped 1 base and J dropped 4 bases, with 6 bases sitting between them. The V gene's germline CDR1 is SGHTS and CDR2 YDEGEE. This CDR3 reads CASSLRGGNTIYF. The CDR3 nucleotides are TGTGCCAGCAGCTTGCGCGGGGGAAACACCATATATTTT.

This clone is a singleton in its sample. This chain connects TRBV5-4 to TRBJ1-2, with no clear D. CDR3 length equals 13 residues. From germline, CDR1 is SGHNT and CDR2 YYREEE (reference sequence). Trimming pared 0 bases from V and 2 bases from J, leaving 5 bases between. The CDR3 is CASSLAKNYGYTF. For the CDR3, the DNA is TGTGCCAGCAGCTTGGCCAAAAACTATGGCTACACCTTC. The full variable domain, completed using reference TRBV5-4 and TRBJ1-2, is ETGVTQSPTHLIKTRGQQVTLRCSSQSGHNTVSWYQQALGQGPQFIFQYYREEENGRGNFPPRFSGLQFPNYSSELNVNALELDDSALYLCASSLAKNYGYTFGSGTRLTVV.